This T cell receptor beta chain derives from a study of Ad26.COV2.S vaccination and SARS-CoV-2 variants. Study information: COV1001, an Ad26.COV2.S trial, supplied this vaccine-arm donor. Participants got Ad26.COV2.S intramuscularly, once or twice 56 days apart.

Whole-study results and caveats: Recipients of either vaccine or placebo displayed similar breadth of non-spike TCRs.

Treatment denoted: around 19 received Ad26.COV2.S at low or high dose, single or two shots; 5 received placebo; per-sample allocation not given. Sampling was performed 63 days after the first vaccine or placebo injection. TCRdb's table, derived via immunoSEQ multiplex PCR, lists solely in-frame clones and lacks some. The table lists roughly 270,000 clones, around 87% of them singletons. Of note for this clone: The antigen is undetermined.

The CDR3 has 16 amino acids. Germline-derived CDR1 and CDR2 are MNHEY and SMNVEV (reference sequence). The ends were cut back, 6 bases at V and 3 bases at J, with 18 bases in the middle. The rearrangement links TRBV27 to TRBJ2-1, with D perhaps matching TRBD1 (6 bases). This TCR was sampled from a person aged 18-60 years who received the Ad26.COV2.S COVID-19 vaccine or a placebo. Sequencing was performed on peripheral blood, taken in a trial of Ad26.COV2.S vaccine versus placebo. The CDR3 nucleotides read TGTGCCAGCAGCTCCCCAGGGGAGAGGGGCTACAATGAGCAGTTCTTC. Protein sequence: CASSSPGERGYNEQFF.